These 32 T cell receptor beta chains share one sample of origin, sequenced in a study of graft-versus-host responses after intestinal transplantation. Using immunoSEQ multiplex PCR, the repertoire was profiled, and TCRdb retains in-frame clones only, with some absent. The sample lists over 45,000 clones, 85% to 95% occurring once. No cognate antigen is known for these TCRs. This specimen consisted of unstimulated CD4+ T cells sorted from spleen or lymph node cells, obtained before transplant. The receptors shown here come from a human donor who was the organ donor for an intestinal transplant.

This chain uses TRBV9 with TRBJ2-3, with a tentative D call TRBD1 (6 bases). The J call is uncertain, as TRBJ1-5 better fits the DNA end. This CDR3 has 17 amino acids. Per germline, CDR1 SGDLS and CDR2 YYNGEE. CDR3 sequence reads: CASSVAQRGGHLDTQHF. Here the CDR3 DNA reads TGTGCCAGCAGCGTAGCTCAGCGGGGGGGCCATTTGGATACGCAGCATTTT.

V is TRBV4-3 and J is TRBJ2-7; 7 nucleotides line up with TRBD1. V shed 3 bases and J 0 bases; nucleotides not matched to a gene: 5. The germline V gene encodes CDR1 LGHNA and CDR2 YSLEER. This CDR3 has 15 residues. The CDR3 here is CASSHYRDSSYEQYF. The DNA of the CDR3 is TGCGCCAGCAGCCATTACCGGGACAGCTCCTACGAGCAGTACTTC.

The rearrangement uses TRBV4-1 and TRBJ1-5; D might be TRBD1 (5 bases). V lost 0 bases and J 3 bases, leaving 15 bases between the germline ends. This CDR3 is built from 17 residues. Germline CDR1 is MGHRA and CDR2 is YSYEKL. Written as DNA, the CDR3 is TGCGCCAGCAGCCAAGACCGGAGTGGACATTTCAATCAGCCCCAGCATTTT. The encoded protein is CASSQDRSGHFNQPQHF.

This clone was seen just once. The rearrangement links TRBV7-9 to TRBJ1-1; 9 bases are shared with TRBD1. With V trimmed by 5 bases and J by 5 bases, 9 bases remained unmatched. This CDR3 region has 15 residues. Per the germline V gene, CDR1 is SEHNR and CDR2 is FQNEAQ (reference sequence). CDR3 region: CASSPGTGYVTEAFF. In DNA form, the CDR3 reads TGTGCCAGCAGCCCAGGGACAGGGTATGTTACTGAAGCTTTCTTT.

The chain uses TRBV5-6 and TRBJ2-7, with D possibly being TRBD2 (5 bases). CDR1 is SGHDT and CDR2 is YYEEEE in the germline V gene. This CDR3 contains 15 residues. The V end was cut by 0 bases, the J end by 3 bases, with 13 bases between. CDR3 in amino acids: CASSLGLIRGYEQYF. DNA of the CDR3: TGTGCCAGCAGCTTGGGTTTGATCCGGGGCTACGAGCAGTACTTC.

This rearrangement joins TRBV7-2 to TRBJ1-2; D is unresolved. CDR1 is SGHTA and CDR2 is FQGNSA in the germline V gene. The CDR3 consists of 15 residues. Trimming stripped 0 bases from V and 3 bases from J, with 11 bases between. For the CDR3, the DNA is TGTGCCAGCAGCTTAGCGGCCCGGTTTCACTATGGCTACACCTTC. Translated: CASSLAARFHYGYTF.

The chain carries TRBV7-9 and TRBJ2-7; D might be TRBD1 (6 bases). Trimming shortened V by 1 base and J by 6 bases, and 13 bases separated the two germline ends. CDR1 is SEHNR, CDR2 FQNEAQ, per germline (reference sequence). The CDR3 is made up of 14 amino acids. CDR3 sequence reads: CASSLGSGVLEQYF. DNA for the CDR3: TGTGCCAGCAGCTTAGGATCAGGGGTCCTCGAGCAGTACTTC. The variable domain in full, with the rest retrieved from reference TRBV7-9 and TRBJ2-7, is DTGVSQNPRHKITKRGQNVTFRCDPISEHNRLYWYRQTLGQGPEFLTYFQNEAQLEKSRLLSDRFSAERPKGSFSTLEIQRTEQGDSAMYLCASSLGSGVLEQYFGPGTRLTVT.

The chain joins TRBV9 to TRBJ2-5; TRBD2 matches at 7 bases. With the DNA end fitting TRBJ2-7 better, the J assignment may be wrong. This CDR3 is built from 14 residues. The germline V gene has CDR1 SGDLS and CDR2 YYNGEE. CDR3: CASSPREGNYEQYF. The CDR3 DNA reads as TGTGCCAGCAGCCCCAGGGAGGGGAACTACGAGCAGTACTTC.

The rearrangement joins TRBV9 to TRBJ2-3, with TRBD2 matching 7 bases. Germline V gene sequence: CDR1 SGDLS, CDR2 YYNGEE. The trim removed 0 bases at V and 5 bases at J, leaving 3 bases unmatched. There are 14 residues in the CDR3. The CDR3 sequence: CASSVGTREDTQYF. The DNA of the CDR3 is TGTGCCAGCAGCGTAGGGACTAGGGAAGATACGCAGTATTTT.

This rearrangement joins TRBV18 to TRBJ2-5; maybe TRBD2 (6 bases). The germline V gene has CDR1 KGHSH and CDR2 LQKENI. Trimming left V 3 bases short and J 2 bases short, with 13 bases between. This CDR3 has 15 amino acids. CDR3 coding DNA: TGTGCCAGCTCACCGTTTCCGGGGACTCAAGAGACCCAGTACTTC. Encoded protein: CASSPFPGTQETQYF.

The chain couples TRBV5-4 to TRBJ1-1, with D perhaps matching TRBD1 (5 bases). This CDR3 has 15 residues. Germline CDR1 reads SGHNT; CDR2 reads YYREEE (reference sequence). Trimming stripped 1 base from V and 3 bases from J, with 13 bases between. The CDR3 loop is CASSLTGRGDTEAFF. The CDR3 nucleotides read TGTGCCAGCAGCTTGACTGGGAGGGGAGACACTGAAGCTTTCTTT.

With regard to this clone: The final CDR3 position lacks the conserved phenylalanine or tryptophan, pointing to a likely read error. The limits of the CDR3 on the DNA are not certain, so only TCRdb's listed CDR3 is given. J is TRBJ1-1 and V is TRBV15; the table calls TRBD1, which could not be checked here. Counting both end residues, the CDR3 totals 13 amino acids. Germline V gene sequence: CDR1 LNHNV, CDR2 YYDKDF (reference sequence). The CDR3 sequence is CATSRVRQGRGWI.

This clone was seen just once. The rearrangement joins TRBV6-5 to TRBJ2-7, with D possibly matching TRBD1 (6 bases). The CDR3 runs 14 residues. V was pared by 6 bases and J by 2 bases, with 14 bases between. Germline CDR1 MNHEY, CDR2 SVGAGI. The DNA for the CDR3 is TGTGCCAGCAGAACTACAGGGACCCCCTACGAGCAGTACTTC. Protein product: CASRTTGTPYEQYF.

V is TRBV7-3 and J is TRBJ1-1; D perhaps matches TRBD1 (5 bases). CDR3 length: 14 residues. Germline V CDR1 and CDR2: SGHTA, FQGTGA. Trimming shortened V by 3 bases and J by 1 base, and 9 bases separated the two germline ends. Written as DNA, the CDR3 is TGTGCCAGCAGCTTGACAGACCAGAACACTGAAGCTTTCTTT. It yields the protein CASSLTDQNTEAFF.

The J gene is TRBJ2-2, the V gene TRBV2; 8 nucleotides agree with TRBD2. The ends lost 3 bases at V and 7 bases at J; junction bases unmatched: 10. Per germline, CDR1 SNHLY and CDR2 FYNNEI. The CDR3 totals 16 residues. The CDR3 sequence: CASSDAGLAGYGELFF. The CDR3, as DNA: TGTGCCAGCAGTGATGCCGGCCTAGCGGGCTACGGGGAGCTGTTTTTT.

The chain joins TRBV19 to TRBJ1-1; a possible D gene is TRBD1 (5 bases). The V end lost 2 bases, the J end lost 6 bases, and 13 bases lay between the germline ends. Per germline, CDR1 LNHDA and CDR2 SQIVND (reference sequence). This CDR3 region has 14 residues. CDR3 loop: CASSIRQFEAEAFF. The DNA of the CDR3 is TGTGCCAGTAGTATACGACAGTTCGAGGCTGAAGCTTTCTTT.

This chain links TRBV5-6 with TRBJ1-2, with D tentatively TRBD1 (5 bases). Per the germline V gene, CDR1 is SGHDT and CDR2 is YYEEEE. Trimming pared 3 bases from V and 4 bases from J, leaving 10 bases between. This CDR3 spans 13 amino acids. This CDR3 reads CASSWWGGYGYTF. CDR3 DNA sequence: TGTGCCAGCAGCTGGTGGGGGGGCTATGGCTACACCTTC.

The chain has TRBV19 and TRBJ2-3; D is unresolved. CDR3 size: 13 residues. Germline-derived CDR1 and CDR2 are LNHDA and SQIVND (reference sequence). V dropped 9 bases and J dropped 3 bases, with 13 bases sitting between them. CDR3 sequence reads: CASREGPTDTQYF. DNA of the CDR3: TGTGCCAGCCGCGAAGGACCTACAGATACGCAGTATTTT.

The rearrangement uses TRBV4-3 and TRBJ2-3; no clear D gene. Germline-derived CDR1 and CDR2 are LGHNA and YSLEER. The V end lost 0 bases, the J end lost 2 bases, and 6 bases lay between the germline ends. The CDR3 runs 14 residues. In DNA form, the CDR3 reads TGCGCCAGCAGCCAAGAACTACACACAGATACGCAGTATTTT. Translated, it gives CASSQELHTDTQYF.

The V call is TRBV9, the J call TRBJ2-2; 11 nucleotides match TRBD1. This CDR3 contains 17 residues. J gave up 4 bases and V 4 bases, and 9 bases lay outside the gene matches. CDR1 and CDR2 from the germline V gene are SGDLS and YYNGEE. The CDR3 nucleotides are TGTGCCAGCAGCCCGCCGGGAGGGACAGGGGGCACCGGGGAGCTGTTTTTT. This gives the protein CASSPPGGTGGTGELFF.

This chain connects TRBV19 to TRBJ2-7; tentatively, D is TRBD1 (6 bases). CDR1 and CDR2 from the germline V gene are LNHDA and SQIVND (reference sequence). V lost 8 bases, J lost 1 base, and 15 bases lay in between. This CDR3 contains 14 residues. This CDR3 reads CASALTGRSYEQYF. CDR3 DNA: TGTGCCAGTGCTCTTACAGGGCGATCCTACGAGCAGTACTTC.

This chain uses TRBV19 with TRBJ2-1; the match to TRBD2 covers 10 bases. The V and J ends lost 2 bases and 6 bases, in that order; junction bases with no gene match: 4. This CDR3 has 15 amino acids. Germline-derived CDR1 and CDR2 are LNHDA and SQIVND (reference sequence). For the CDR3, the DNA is TGTGCCAGTAGTATACTAGCGGGGGCGATCAATGAGCAGTTCTTC. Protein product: CASSILAGAINEQFF.

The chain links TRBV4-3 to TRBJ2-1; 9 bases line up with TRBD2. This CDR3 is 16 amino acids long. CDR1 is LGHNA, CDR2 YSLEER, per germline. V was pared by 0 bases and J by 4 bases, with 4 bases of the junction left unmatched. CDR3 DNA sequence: TGCGCCAGCAGCCAAGAAGGCCTAGCGGGGTACAATGAGCAGTTCTTC. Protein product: CASSQEGLAGYNEQFF.

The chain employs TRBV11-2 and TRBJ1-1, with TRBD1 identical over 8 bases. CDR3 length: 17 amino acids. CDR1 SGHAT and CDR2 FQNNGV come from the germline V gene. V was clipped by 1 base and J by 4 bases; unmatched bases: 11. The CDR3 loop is CASSLAPGQAFSTEAFF. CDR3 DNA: TGTGCCAGCAGCTTAGCCCCGGGACAGGCCTTTAGCACTGAAGCTTTCTTT. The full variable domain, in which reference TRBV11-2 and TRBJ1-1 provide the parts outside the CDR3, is EAGVAQSPRYKIIEKRQSVAFWCNPISGHATLYWYQQILGQGPKLLIQFQNNGVVDDSQLPKDRFSAERLKGVDSTLKIQPAKLEDSAVYLCASSLAPGQAFSTEAFFGQGTRLTVV.

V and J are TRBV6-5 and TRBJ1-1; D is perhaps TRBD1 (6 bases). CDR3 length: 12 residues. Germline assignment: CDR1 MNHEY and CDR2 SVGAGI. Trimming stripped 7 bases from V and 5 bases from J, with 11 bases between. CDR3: CASNRQGTEAFF. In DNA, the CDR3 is TGTGCCAGCAATCGGCAGGGGACTGAAGCTTTCTTT.

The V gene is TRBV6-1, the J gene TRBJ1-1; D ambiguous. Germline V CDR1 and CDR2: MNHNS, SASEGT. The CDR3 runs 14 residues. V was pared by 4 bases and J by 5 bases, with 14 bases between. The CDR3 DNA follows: TGTGCCAGCAGTGTGCGGATAAAGGATACTGAAGCTTTCTTT. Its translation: CASSVRIKDTEAFF.

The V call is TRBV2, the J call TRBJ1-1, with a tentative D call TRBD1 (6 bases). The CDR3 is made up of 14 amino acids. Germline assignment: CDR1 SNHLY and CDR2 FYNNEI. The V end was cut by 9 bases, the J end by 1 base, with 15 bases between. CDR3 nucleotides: TGTGCCAGGAGCCTTGGACAGAAGAACACTGAAGCTTTCTTT. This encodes CARSLGQKNTEAFF. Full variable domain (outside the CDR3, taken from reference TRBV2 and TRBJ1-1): EPEVTQTPSHQVTQMGQEVILRCVPISNHLYFYWYRQILGQKVEFLVSFYNNEISEKSEIFDDQFSVERPDGSNFTLKIRSTKLEDSAMYFCARSLGQKNTEAFFGQGTRLTVV.

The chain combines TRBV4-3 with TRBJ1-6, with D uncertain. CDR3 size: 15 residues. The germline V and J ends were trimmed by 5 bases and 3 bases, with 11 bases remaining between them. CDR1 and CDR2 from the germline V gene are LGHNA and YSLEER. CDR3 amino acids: CASSRRIGYNSPLHF. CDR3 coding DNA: TGCGCCAGCAGCAGACGGATAGGCTATAATTCACCCCTCCACTTT.

The CDR3 region has the DNA TGTGCCAGCAGTTCGGGGGGCTCAGATACGCAGTATTTT. Its protein is CASSSGGSDTQYF. V and J are TRBV6-5 and TRBJ2-3; weak D call: TRBD2 (7 bases). The germline V gene encodes CDR1 MNHEY and CDR2 SVGAGI. The CDR3 runs to 13 residues. Trimming took off 4 bases at V and 4 bases at J, with 9 bases between the two ends.

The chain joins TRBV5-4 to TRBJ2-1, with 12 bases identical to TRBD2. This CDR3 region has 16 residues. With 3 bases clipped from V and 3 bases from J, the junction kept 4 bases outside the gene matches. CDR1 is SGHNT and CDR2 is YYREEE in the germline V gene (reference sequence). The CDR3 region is CASSSKLAGGYNEQFF. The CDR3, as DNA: TGTGCCAGCAGCTCCAAACTAGCGGGGGGCTACAATGAGCAGTTCTTC.

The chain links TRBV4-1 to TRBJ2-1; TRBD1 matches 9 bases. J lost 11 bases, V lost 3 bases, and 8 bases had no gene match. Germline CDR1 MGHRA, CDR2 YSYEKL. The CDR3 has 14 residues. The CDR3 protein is CASSQPGQGRQQFF. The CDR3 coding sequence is TGCGCCAGCAGCCAGCCGGGACAGGGACGGCAGCAGTTCTTC.

The DNA of the CDR3 is TGTGCCAGCAGCTTAAGGGGCCGCATACAAGAGACCCAGTACTTC. It translates to CASSLRGRIQETQYF. The chain couples TRBV7-2 to TRBJ2-5; tentatively, D is TRBD1 (5 bases). V lost 2 bases and J lost 2, with 12 bases in between. Germline CDR1 is SGHTA and CDR2 is FQGNSA. This CDR3 has 15 residues. The whole variable domain, remainder taken from reference TRBV7-2 and TRBJ2-5, is GAGVSQSPSNKVTEKGKDVELRCDPISGHTALYWYRQSLGQGLEFLIYFQGNSAPDKSGLPSDRFSAERTGGSVSTLTIQRTQQEDSAVYLCASSLRGRIQETQYFGPGTRLLVL.